The 4 T cell receptor beta chains presented below share a single source sample, sequenced in a study of a mutant IDH1 vaccine in newly diagnosed glioma. Using immunoSEQ multiplex PCR, the repertoire was profiled, and TCRdb retains in-frame clones only, with some absent. The profile shows just over 80,000 clones, approximately 85% of them singletons. Stated time point: week 23, last vaccination. Every single dose of the vaccine, 300 ug of mutant IDH1 20-mer peptide, came with topical imiquimod. Which antigens these TCRs recognize remains unknown. Source: PBMCs, taken from a glioma patient whose treatment included an IDH1 peptide vaccine. The receptors were gathered from a man aged 30 to 45 with glioma. Some clones in this sample may be carry-over from other donors' samples.

This chain connects TRBV4-1 to TRBJ2-3; no clear D gene. This CDR3 spans 15 amino acids. Looked up from germline, CDR1 is MGHRA and CDR2 is YSYEKL. V dropped 3 bases and J dropped 1 base, with 11 bases sitting between them. The DNA for the CDR3 is TGCGCCAGCAGCCAGAAGACTGGTCGCACAGATACGCAGTATTTT. It specifies CASSQKTGRTDTQYF.

The chain couples TRBV6-5 to TRBJ2-1, with 12 bases lining up with TRBD2. CDR1 and CDR2 from the germline V gene are MNHEY and SVGAGI. The CDR3 is 14 residues long. V was clipped by 6 bases and J by 10 bases; unmatched bases: 7. The CDR3 protein is CASSRLAGVVEQFF. CDR3 bases: TGTGCCAGCAGCAGACTAGCGGGAGTAGTAGAGCAGTTCTTC.

The CDR3 DNA is TGTGCCAGCAGTTCCGAAGTAGAGACCCAGTACTTC. This translates into CASSSEVETQYF. The rearrangement links TRBV2 to TRBJ2-5, with D hard to call. Trimming took 5 bases from V and 4 from J, leaving 8 bases between them. The CDR3 loop spans 12 amino acids. CDR1 and CDR2 (germline): SNHLY, FYNNEI. Full variable domain (remainder filled in from reference TRBV2 and TRBJ2-5): EPEVTQTPSHQVTQMGQEVILRCVPISNHLYFYWYRQILGQKVEFLVSFYNNEISEKSEIFDDQFSVERPDGSNFTLKIRSTKLEDSAMYFCASSSEVETQYFGPGTRLLVL.

The J gene is TRBJ1-6, the V gene TRBV6-5, with D perhaps matching TRBD1 (5 bases). The ends were cut back, 0 bases at V and 10 bases at J, with 13 bases in the middle. The germline gives CDR1 MNHEY, CDR2 SVGAGI. The CDR3 is 15 amino acids. CDR3 residues: CASSYSTGFGSPLHF. CDR3 coding DNA: TGTGCCAGCAGTTACTCCACAGGCTTTGGATCACCCCTCCACTTT.